One sample yielded the 13 T cell receptor beta chains listed below, sequenced in a study of T cell repertoires in cytomegalovirus infection. One entry per CDR3 protein results from TCRdb running MiXCR on the reads. The sample lists approximately 750,000 distinct CDR3 sequences; under 40% were seen once. Sequences were obtained from PBMCs. These TCRs come from a human donor in good health (CMV status not recorded). Some clones in this sample may be carry-over from other donors' samples.

This clonotype was seen more than once but under ten times. The chain joins TRBV28 to TRBJ2-7; the D gene could be TRBD1 or TRBD2 (5 bases each). Trimming shortened V by 5 bases and J by 2 bases, and 16 bases separated the two germline ends. The germline V gene has CDR1 MDHEN and CDR2 SYDVKM. The CDR3 runs 15 residues. The CDR3 bases are TGTGCCAGCAGTCCCCTCGGACGGGGACCCTACGAGCAGTACTTC. Protein sequence: CASSPLGRGPYEQYF.

There are many counts of this clonotype. The chain is built from TRBV7-8 and TRBJ1-1, with a weak D call TRBD1 (6 bases). CDR1 and CDR2 from the germline V gene are SGHVS and FQNEAQ. Trimming shortened V by 3 bases and J by 3 bases, and 17 bases separated the two germline ends. The CDR3 runs 16 residues. This CDR3 reads CASSLPRGGGDTEAFF. The CDR3, as DNA: TGTGCCAGCAGCTTGCCCCGAGGGGGTGGGGACACTGAAGCTTTCTTT.

This clonotype was seen repeatedly, ten times or more. The chain has TRBV11-2 and TRBJ1-6; D ambiguous. With 6 bases removed from V and 0 bases from J, the gap between germline ends came to 6 bases. Germline CDR1 SGHAT, CDR2 FQNNGV. The CDR3 totals 14 residues. This chain's CDR3 is CASSPSSYNSPLHF. In nucleotides, the CDR3 is TGTGCCAGCAGTCCAAGCTCCTATAATTCACCCCTCCACTTT.

This clonotype has only one observation. The junction and the germline gene differ at one end; a read error may be behind it. This chain joins TRBV7-9 and TRBJ2-7, with 9 bases fitting TRBD1. Germline CDR1 is SEHNR and CDR2 is FQNEAQ (reference sequence). The CDR3 sequence is 14 residues long. The CDR3 region has the DNA TGTGCCAGCAGCTTACTTCGGGACAGGGTTGTTCCCGCCTTC. Residues: CASSLLRDRVVPAF.

This CDR3 is CASSQNTRGETQYF. The CDR3 nucleotides read TGTGCCAGCAGTCAGAATACTAGGGGGGAGACCCAGTACTTC. The chain joins TRBV6-6 to TRBJ2-5; D perhaps matches TRBD1 (6 bases). Germline V gene sequence: CDR1 MNHNY, CDR2 SVGAGI (reference sequence). V lost 5 bases and J 5 bases, leaving 15 bases between the germline ends. This CDR3 is built from 14 residues.

The chain has TRBV27 and TRBJ1-5; D gene ambiguous. Germline-derived CDR1 and CDR2 are MNHEY and SMNVEV (reference sequence). This CDR3 is 15 amino acids long. V gave up 5 bases and J gave up 2 bases, with 13 bases separating them. Here the CDR3 reads CASSVGASGNQPQHF. The CDR3 coding sequence is TGTGCCAGCAGTGTAGGAGCCTCGGGCAATCAGCCCCAGCATTTT.

The chain recombines TRBV14 with TRBJ2-2; 10 nucleotides agree with TRBD2. The CDR3 extends over 14 amino acids. Germline V lookup: CDR1 SGHDN, CDR2 FVKESK. Trimming removed 5 bases from V and 7 bases from J; junction bases left unmatched: 4. In DNA form, the CDR3 reads TGTGCCAGCAGCGCCCTAGCGGGAGTCGGGGAGCTGTTTTTT. Protein sequence: CASSALAGVGELFF.

This clonotype showed up just a few times. One end of the junction is discordant with germline, which a read error may explain. The chain joins TRBV7-9 to TRBJ1-2; a possible D gene is TRBD1 (6 bases). This CDR3 has 11 residues. Germline V lookup: CDR1 SEHNR, CDR2 FQNEAQ (reference sequence). CDR3 sequence reads: CASSPGTLGSF. DNA for the CDR3: TGTGCCAGCAGCCCCGGGACACTAGGCTCCTTC.

V gene TRBV11-2 combines with J gene TRBJ1-6; the D gene is possibly TRBD1 (5 bases). Germline CDR1 and CDR2: SGHAT and FQNNGV. Trimming left V 5 bases short and J 11 bases short, with 19 bases between. The CDR3 loop spans 15 amino acids. The CDR3 reads CASSLGSVGTTPLHF. The CDR3 DNA is TGTGCCAGCAGCCTTGGATCAGTCGGGACTACACCCCTCCACTTT.

The rearrangement uses TRBV10-3 and TRBJ2-2, with D perhaps matching TRBD1 (6 bases). This CDR3 has 16 amino acids. V was trimmed by 6 bases and J by 2 bases, leaving 16 bases between them. Germline loops: CDR1 ENHRY, CDR2 SYGVKD. The CDR3 spells CAIRPTGTFNTGELFF. CDR3 DNA: TGTGCCATCAGACCCACCGGGACATTTAACACCGGGGAGCTGTTTTTT.

In this sample, this clonotype turned up a few times. The CDR3 DNA follows: TGTGCCAGCAGCGAGGGACAGGCCTACGGCGCCTACACCTTC. This gives the protein CASSEGQAYGAYTF. The chain recombines TRBV14 with TRBJ1-2; 8 nucleotides agree with TRBD1. Per the germline V gene, CDR1 is SGHDN and CDR2 is FVKESK. Losses at the gene ends were 5 bases for V and 10 bases for J; bases not matched to a gene: 12. The CDR3 is 14 residues long.

This clonotype was counted a few times. The rearrangement links TRBV7-9 to TRBJ2-1, with TRBD2 as a possible D gene (7 bases). V was pared by 4 bases and J by 3 bases, with 22 bases between. CDR3 length: 18 amino acids. The germline gives CDR1 SEHNR, CDR2 FQNEAQ (reference sequence). The CDR3 spells CASSWRGSSGANYNEQFF. CDR3 DNA: TGTGCCAGCAGCTGGAGGGGGTCGAGCGGGGCCAACTACAATGAGCAGTTCTTC.

V usage is TRBV28 and J usage is TRBJ1-1; 9 bases line up with TRBD1. The V segment lost 2 bases and the J segment 5 bases; nucleotides outside the gene matches: 6. Germline CDR1 reads MDHEN; CDR2 reads SYDVKM. The length of the CDR3 is 15 residues. CDR3 sequence reads: CASSLKQGALTEAFF. Written as DNA, the CDR3 is TGTGCCAGCAGTTTAAAACAGGGGGCGCTGACTGAAGCTTTCTTT.